The rows below give T cell receptor beta chains drawn from one sample of a study of identical twins. TCRdb re-called the 5' RACE reads through MiXCR, storing one row per CDR3 protein. The data contain 520,000 or so distinct CDR3 sequences, 20% to 25% of them singletons. These sequences were also reported in another study, on T cells expressing NK-cell markers.

Specimen: CD4+ T cells sorted from blood. These receptors all come from a woman younger than 30 in good health. CDR3s include the opening cysteine and the closing phenylalanine or tryptophan. D genes are given only for firm matches. Clone size, where shown, is once, few, many, or a class for clones that have expanded.

J gene	V gene	D gene	clone size	CDR3 DNA	CDR3 protein
TRBJ1-2	TRBV10-3	.	few	TGTGCCATCAGTGACTCCCCGTTCCGCGCTGGCTACACCTTC	CAISDSPFRAGYTF
TRBJ1-1	TRBV27	.	.	TGTGCCAGCAGTTTATTGGACATGAACACTGAAGCTTTCTTT	CASSLLDMNTEAFF
TRBJ1-4	TRBV12-3/TRBV12-4	.	.	TGTGCCAGCATAGTATGGGGGCGCGGTGAAAAACTGTTTTTT	CASIVWGRGEKLFF
TRBJ1-2	TRBV7-8	TRBD1	few	TGTGCCAGCAGCCCCGGGACAGGGGGGACTCCTAACTATGGCTACACCTTC	CASSPGTGGTPNYGYTF
TRBJ2-4	TRBV12-3/TRBV12-4	TRBD1	few	TGTGCCAGCAGCTCGGGACAGGGCCCCAAAAACATTCAGTACTTC	CASSSGQGPKNIQYF
TRBJ1-1	TRBV5-1	.	.	TGCGCCAGCAGCTTGGAGGTCGGGGTTGGCACTGAAGCTTTCTTT	CASSLEVGVGTEAFF
TRBJ1-1	TRBV5-1	.	.	TGCGCCAGCAGCAGTGGGACATTCACTGAAGCTTTCTTT	CASSSGTFTEAFF
TRBJ2-5	TRBV10-2	.	.	TGCGCCAGCGCGCCGGTGAAAGGTCAAGGGACCCAGTACTTC	CASAPVKGQGTQYF
TRBJ2-1	TRBV20-1	.	few	TGCAGTGCTAGAGATCAGGGGGGATCCATCCACGGTGAGCAGTTCTTC	CSARDQGGSIHGEQFF
TRBJ2-3	TRBV9	TRBD2	.	TGTGCCAGCAGCCCCCGGACTAGCGGCAGCTTAGCGGTGAGAGATACGCAGTATTTT	CASSPRTSGSLAVRDTQYF
TRBJ2-5	TRBV20-1	.	few	TGCAGTGCAGACCGTAGGGAGACCCAGTACTTC	CSADRRETQYF
TRBJ2-1	TRBV12-3/TRBV12-4	.	many	TGTGCCAGCAGTCTCAGAGTGGAGGGGTGGGTGCAGTTCTTC	CASSLRVEGWVQFF
TRBJ2-7	TRBV20-1	TRBD1	.	TGCAGTGCGGCCCGGGACAGGGGGCTCTACGAGCAGTACTTC	CSAARDRGLYEQYF
TRBJ2-1	TRBV18	.	.	TGTGCCAGCTCACCAGTTCTAGCTTACAATGAGCAGTTCTTC	CASSPVLAYNEQFF
TRBJ1-5	TRBV10-3	.	.	TGTGCCATCAGTGTGGAGGGCCGTTGGCCCCAGCATTTT	CAISVEGRWPQHF
TRBJ1-2	TRBV5-1	.	.	TGCGCCAGCAGCTTGGGCAGGGTTCAATATGGCTACACCTTC	CASSLGRVQYGYTF
TRBJ2-7	TRBV5-1	.	.	TGCGCCAGCAGCTCCCTTAGCGGAGGGTCGGGGGAGCAGTACTTC	CASSSLSGGSGEQYF
TRBJ2-5	TRBV27	.	.	TGTGCCAGCACCATCCCTCAAGACAGTCCACAAGAGACCCAGTACTTC	CASTIPQDSPQETQYF
TRBJ1-2	TRBV12-3/TRBV12-4	.	many	TGTGCCAGCAGTTTAATGACAGGCTACACCTTC	CASSLMTGYTF
TRBJ2-7	TRBV29-1	TRBD2	.	TGCAGCGTTCTCGGACTAGCGGCGTCCTACGAGCAGTACTTC	CSVLGLAASYEQYF
TRBJ2-3	TRBV20-1	TRBD2	.	TGCAGTGCTTACCTAGCGGGAATAGATACGCAGTATTTT	CSAYLAGIDTQYF
TRBJ2-1	TRBV10-3	.	.	TGTGCCATCAGTGAAAAGCGGGTGATCTCCTACAATGAGCAGTTCTTC	CAISEKRVISYNEQFF
TRBJ1-1	TRBV5-1	TRBD1	.	TGCGCCAGCAGCTTGGGCGGGACAGGGGGCCGGGGGACTGAAGCTTTCTTT	CASSLGGTGGRGTEAFF
TRBJ2-5	TRBV13	TRBD2	.	TGTGCCAGCAGCTCCAAGCGGGATTGGGAGACCCAGTACTTC	CASSSKRDWETQYF
TRBJ1-6	TRBV11-2	.	few	TGTGCCAGCAGCTTAAGAGCGTATGGCCCCTATTCACCCCTCCACTTT	CASSLRAYGPYSPLHF
TRBJ2-7	TRBV20-1	TRBD2	few	TGCAGTGCTAGAGGTCGGGGGACTAGCGGGATTTACGAGCAGTACTTC	CSARGRGTSGIYEQYF
TRBJ2-5	TRBV3-1	.	.	TGTGCCAGCAGCCAAAGGGTCTTAGGCGGAGGCCGCAGAGAGACCCAGTACTTC	CASSQRVLGGGRRETQYF
TRBJ2-7	TRBV10-3	TRBD2	.	TGTGCCACCCGACTAGCGGGAGTTCGCTACGAGCAGTACTTC	CATRLAGVRYEQYF
TRBJ2-3	TRBV19	TRBD1	.	TGTGCCAGTAGTATAGGGCAGGGGGCAGATACGCAGTATTTT	CASSIGQGADTQYF
TRBJ1-1	TRBV20-1	.	.	TGCAGTGCTAGAGTCGGCAGCCTAATGAACACTGAAGCTTTCTTT	CSARVGSLMNTEAFF
TRBJ2-2	TRBV7-9	.	.	TGTGCCAGCAGCCAGCTGGGACACAACACCGGGGAGCTGTTTTTT	CASSQLGHNTGELFF
TRBJ1-6	TRBV20-1	.	.	TGCAGTGCCCGGGGCGCCGGCTCCTATAATTCACCCCTCCACTTT	CSARGAGSYNSPLHF
TRBJ2-3	TRBV5-1	.	few	TGCGCCAGCAGCTTGTATGGACCCGAGGCCCGCACAGATACGCAGTATTTT	CASSLYGPEARTDTQYF
TRBJ1-1	TRBV5-1	TRBD1	many	TGCGCCAGCAGCACCGACAGACAGGGGATGGTGGCTTTCTTT	CASSTDRQGMVAFF
TRBJ1-1	TRBV20-1	.	few	TGCAGTGCGGACGACACGAACACTGAAGCTTTCTTT	CSADDTNTEAFF
TRBJ2-3	TRBV20-1	.	.	TGCAGTGCCATTAGCCGAACGCGGGGAAGCACAGATACGCAGTATTTT	CSAISRTRGSTDTQYF
TRBJ2-6	TRBV18	.	.	TGTGCCAGCTCACCACAAAGTCAGGCTGGGGCCAACGTCCTGACTTTC	CASSPQSQAGANVLTF
TRBJ2-5	TRBV9	TRBD2	.	TGTGCCAGCAGCGTTACTAGCGCTCAAGAGACCCAGTACTTC	CASSVTSAQETQYF
TRBJ2-7	TRBV20-1	.	few	TGCAGTGCTACCCTCAGGGGGGGCTACGAGCAGTACTTC	CSATLRGGYEQYF
TRBJ1-1	TRBV7-2	TRBD1	once	TGTGCCAGCAGCTTAGCGGGGACAGTTCCTGAAGCTTTCTTT	CASSLAGTVPEAFF